This note documents a single TCR beta chain sequence. Its cognate antigen has yet to be identified. No per-base quality is available; no much larger clone lies one base away. The entry originates in a study of blood T cell repertoires in COVID-19 (dated by TCRdb to the early 2020s). Background on the whole study: Samples covering the acute and convalescent phases of COVID-19 were provided by collaborators in the United States, Italy and Spain. The prospective study material was composed of cDNA or gDNA derived from T cells, B-cell-depleted T cells, or PBMCs. Deeply sampled blood TCRbeta repertoires from subjects exposed to, actively infected with, or recovered from COVID-19 were included in the dataset. A de-identified subject ID, COVID-19 status, age in years and sex were almost always included in the sample metadata. The samples were drawn from the first 160 participants of the ongoing ImmuneRACE study and from some 1,300 subjects provided by 6 global collaborators. Where HLA class I and class II types were available, the types were taken from metadata supplied by the sample provider, not from assay-based typing. The repertoires were released in a freely available public database meant as a resource for research on the immune response to SARS-CoV-2. The paper's findings and limits, for the study overall: How much clinical and demographic metadata was included differed by source and by participant, and the metadata was provided uncurated.

Whole blood was collected in K2EDTA tubes by collaborating institutions according to the institutions' own protocols. For TCRbeta analysis, collaborators shipped samples in one of three forms: frozen whole blood, isolated PBMCs, or DNA extracted from either of those sample types. The CDR3 numbers 15 residues from cysteine through phenylalanine. Only the CDR3 DNA stays, 45 bases, in frame from base 1. CDR1 and CDR2 are drawn from the germline V gene: MDHEN, SYDVKM. Trimming leaves V shorter by 3 bases and J shorter by 5 bases, with the junction holding 7 bases beyond the gene matches. TCRbeta CDR3 regions were amplified from genomic DNA by means of the immunoSEQ Assay, a bias-controlled multiplex PCR. In the authors' own workflow: The number of nucleated cells in each sample was estimated by amplification of reference gene primers within the assay. Sequence reads were collapsed and filtered to measure the absolute abundance of every unique TCRbeta CDR3 rearrangement. For each sample, productive Simpson clonality was calculated as the square root of Simpson's diversity index across productive rearrangements. TCRdb stores this immuneACCESS table with in-frame sequences only. Part of the clones is absent; in the studies checked, under half of the shortfall reflects unresolved V genes, and no reason is known for the rest. V and J calls plus clone size are reproduced from that table; the DNA served to infer D and trimming. For this sample there are roughly 97,000 clones; 87% appear just once. About 15% of the sample is taken by the ten largest.

This chain is built from TRBV28 and TRBJ2-1, and 7 junctional nucleotides match TRBD2. The sequenced material came from peripheral blood. The source of this sequence is a man aged 50 or older with acute or convalescent COVID-19. The DNA reads TGTGCCAGCAGTTTTTGGGGAGGGCTGAACAATGAGCAGTTCTTC. This encodes CASSFWGGLNNEQFF.